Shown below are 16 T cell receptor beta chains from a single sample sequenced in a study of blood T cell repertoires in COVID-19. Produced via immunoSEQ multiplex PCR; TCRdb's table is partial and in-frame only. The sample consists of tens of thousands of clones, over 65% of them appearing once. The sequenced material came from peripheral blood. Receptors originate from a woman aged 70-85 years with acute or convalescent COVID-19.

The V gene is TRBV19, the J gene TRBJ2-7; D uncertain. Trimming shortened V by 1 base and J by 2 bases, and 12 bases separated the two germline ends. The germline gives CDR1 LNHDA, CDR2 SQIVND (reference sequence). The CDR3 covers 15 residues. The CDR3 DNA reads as TGTGCCAGTAGTATAGCGGCCAGGCCCACCTACGAGCAGTACTTC. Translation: CASSIAARPTYEQYF. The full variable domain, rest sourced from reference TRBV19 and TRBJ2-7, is DGGITQSPKYLFRKEGQNVTLSCEQNLNHDAMYWYRQDPGQGLRLIYYSQIVNDFQKGDIAEGYSVSREKKESFPLTVTSAQKNPTAFYLCASSIAARPTYEQYFGPGTRLTVT.

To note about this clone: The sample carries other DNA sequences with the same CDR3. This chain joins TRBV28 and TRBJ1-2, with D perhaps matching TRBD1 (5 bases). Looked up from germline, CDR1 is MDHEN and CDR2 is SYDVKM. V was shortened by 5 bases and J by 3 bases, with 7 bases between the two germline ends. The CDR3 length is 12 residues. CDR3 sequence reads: CASSTTDYGYTF. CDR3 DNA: TGTGCCAGCAGTACGACAGACTATGGCTACACCTTC.

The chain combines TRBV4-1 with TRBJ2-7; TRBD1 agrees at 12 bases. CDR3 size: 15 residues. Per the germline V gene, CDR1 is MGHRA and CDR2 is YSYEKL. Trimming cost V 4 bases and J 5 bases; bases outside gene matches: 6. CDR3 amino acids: CASSLPGQGAHEQYF. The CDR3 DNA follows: TGCGCCAGCAGCCTTCCGGGACAGGGGGCCCACGAGCAGTACTTC.

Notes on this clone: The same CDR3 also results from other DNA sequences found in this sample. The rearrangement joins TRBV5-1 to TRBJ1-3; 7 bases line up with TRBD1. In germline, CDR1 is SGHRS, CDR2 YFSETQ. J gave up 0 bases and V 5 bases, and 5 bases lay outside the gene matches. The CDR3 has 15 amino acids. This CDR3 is CASSLTGSSGNTIYF. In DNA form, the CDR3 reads TGCGCCAGCAGTCTGACAGGGAGCTCTGGAAACACCATATATTTT.

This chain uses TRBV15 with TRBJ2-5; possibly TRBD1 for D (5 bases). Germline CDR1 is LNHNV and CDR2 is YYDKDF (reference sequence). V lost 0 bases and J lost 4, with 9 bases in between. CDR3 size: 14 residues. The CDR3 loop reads CATSRDRVVETQYF. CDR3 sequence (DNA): TGTGCCACCAGCAGAGACAGGGTTGTAGAGACCCAGTACTTC.

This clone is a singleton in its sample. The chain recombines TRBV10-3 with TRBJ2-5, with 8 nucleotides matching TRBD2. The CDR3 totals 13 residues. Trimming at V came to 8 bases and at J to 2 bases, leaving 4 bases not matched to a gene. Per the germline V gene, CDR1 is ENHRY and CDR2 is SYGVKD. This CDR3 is CAIGVAGQETQYF. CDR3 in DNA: TGTGCCATCGGGGTAGCGGGGCAAGAGACCCAGTACTTC.

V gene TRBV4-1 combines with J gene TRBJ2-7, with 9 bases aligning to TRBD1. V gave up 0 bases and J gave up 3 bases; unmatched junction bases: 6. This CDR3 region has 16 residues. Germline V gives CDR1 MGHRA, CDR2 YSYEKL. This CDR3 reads CASSQESGTGIYEQYF. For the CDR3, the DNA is TGCGCCAGCAGCCAAGAGTCCGGGACAGGGATCTACGAGCAGTACTTC.

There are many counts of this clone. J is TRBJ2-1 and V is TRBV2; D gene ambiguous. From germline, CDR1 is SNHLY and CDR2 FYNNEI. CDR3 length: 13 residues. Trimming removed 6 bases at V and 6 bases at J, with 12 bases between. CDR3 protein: CASRRGVGNEQFF. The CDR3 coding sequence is TGTGCCAGCAGGAGAGGCGTAGGCAATGAGCAGTTCTTC.

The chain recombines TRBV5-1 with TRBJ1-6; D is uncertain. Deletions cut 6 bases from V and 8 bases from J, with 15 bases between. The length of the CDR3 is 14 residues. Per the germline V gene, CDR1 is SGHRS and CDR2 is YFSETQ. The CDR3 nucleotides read TGCGCCAGCAATCCCGGAACCGAGGATTCACCCCTCCACTTT. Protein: CASNPGTEDSPLHF.

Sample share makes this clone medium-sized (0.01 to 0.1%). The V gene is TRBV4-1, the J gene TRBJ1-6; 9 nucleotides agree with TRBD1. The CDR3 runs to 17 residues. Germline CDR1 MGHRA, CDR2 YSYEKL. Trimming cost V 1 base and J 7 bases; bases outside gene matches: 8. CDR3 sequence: CASSQASGTGQNSPLHF. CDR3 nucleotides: TGCGCCAGCAGCCAAGCTTCCGGGACAGGGCAAAATTCACCCCTCCACTTT.

CDR3 sequence: CASSSRGDTQYF. CDR3 DNA sequence: TGTGCCAGTAGTTCCAGGGGTGATACGCAGTATTTT. The rearrangement links TRBV19 to TRBJ2-3, with D possibly TRBD1 on 6 matching bases. The V end lost 5 bases, the J end lost 6 bases, and 9 bases lay between the germline ends. This CDR3 is built from 12 residues. The germline CDR1 and CDR2 sequences are LNHDA and SQIVND (reference sequence). The full variable domain, rest sourced from reference TRBV19 and TRBJ2-3, is DGGITQSPKYLFRKEGQNVTLSCEQNLNHDAMYWYRQDPGQGLRLIYYSQIVNDFQKGDIAEGYSVSREKKESFPLTVTSAQKNPTAFYLCASSSRGDTQYFGPGTRLTVL.

The CDR3 DNA is TGTGCCACCAGGAGGGAAGAGCAGTACTTC. It yields the protein CATRREEQYF. The chain carries TRBV24-1 and TRBJ2-7; D possibly corresponds to TRBD2 (5 bases). This CDR3 has 10 residues. Germline V gene data show CDR1 as KGHDR and CDR2 as SFDVKD. The V end was cut by 7 bases, the J end by 7 bases, with 7 bases between.

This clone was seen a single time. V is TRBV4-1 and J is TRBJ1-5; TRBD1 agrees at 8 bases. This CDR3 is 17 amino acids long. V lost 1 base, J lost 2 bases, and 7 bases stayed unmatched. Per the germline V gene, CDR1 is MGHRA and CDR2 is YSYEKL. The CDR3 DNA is TGCGCCAGCAGCCAAGGGGTGACAGGGGTCGGCAATCAGCCCCAGCATTTT. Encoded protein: CASSQGVTGVGNQPQHF.

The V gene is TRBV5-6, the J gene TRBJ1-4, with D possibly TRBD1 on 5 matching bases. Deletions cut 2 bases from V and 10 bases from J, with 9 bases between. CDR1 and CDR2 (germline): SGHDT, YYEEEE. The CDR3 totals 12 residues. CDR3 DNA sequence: TGTGCCAGCAGCTTTGGGGGAGGAAAACTGTTTTTT. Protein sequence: CASSFGGGKLFF.

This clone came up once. CDR3 sequence (DNA): TGTGCCAGCAGATCTGCGCGGCAGACGAATGAAAAACTGTTTTTT. Protein sequence: CASRSARQTNEKLFF. The rearrangement joins TRBV7-9 to TRBJ1-4; no clear D. Germline lookup yields CDR1 SEHNR and CDR2 FQNEAQ (reference sequence). The CDR3 extends over 15 amino acids. V gave up 6 bases and J gave up 5 bases, with 16 bases separating them.

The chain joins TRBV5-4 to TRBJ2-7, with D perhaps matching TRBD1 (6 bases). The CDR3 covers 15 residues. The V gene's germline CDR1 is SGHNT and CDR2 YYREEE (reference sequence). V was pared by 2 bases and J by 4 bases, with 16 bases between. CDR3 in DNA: TGTGCCAGCAGCTTTGGACAGAACCCCGATTACGAGCAGTACTTC. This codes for CASSFGQNPDYEQYF.